The rows below give T cell receptor beta chains drawn from one sample of a study of immune evolution from preneoplasia to lung adenocarcinoma. Libraries were prepared by immunoSEQ multiplex PCR; TCRdb keeps only in-frame clonotypes and omits some of them. The table lists about 6,400 clones, around 85% of them singletons. The sample taken for sequencing was FFPE minimally invasive lung adenocarcinoma tissue. These TCRs come from a person between 45 and 75 years old with lung adenocarcinoma. CDR3s include the opening cysteine and the closing phenylalanine or tryptophan. A D gene is named only where the DNA matches it firmly. Where a row states a size, it is once, few, many or the class of an expanded clone; other rows omit it.

>-|-|TRBV5-1|14|TRBJ1-5
CASSPGGMDQPQHF
TGCGCCAGCAGCCCCGGGGGAATGGATCAGCCCCAGCATTTT
>-|-|TRBV5-1|16|TRBJ2-1
CASSLGTLLSYNEQFF
TGCGCCAGCAGCTTGGGGACTCTCCTCTCCTACAATGAGCAGTTCTTC
>-|-|TRBV9|17|TRBJ2-1
CASSPKRSQTRGDEQFF
TGTGCCAGCAGCCCCAAGAGATCTCAGACTAGGGGGGATGAGCAGTTCTTC
>-|few|TRBV6-5|13|TRBJ2-7
CASKGLSTYEQYF
TGTGCCAGCAAAGGACTCTCAACCTACGAGCAGTACTTC
>TRBD1|few|TRBV19|14|TRBJ1-1
CASSTDLTGAEAFF
TGTGCCAGTAGTACCGATCTGACAGGGGCTGAAGCTTTCTTT
>TRBD2|-|TRBV30|16|TRBJ2-5
CAWSVGSSGGAETQYF
TGTGCCTGGAGTGTAGGCTCTAGCGGGGGCGCAGAGACCCAGTACTTC
>TRBD2|few|TRBV4-3|16|TRBJ2-7
CASSQDSRGSSNEQYF
TGCGCCAGCAGCCAAGACAGTCGCGGGAGTTCCAACGAGCAGTACTTC
>-|-|TRBV2|13|TRBJ1-2
CASSGAGDYGYTF
TGTGCCAGCAGTGGGGCAGGGGACTATGGCTACACCTTC
>TRBD1|-|TRBV6-1|16|TRBJ1-4
CASSEASTGTEEKLFF
TGTGCCAGCAGTGAAGCTTCAACCGGGACAGAGGAAAAACTGTTTTTT
>-|-|TRBV5-1|19|TRBJ1-3
CASSLAPPVEGGSGNTIYF
TGCGCCAGCAGCTTGGCCCCCCCCGTAGAGGGCGGCTCTGGAAACACCATATATTTT
>-|-|TRBV28|13|TRBJ1-4
CASSPATNEKLFF
TGTGCCAGCAGCCCCGCAACTAATGAAAAACTGTTTTTT
>-|-|TRBV2|14|TRBJ1-6
CASSAETANSPLHF
TGTGCCAGCAGTGCGGAGACAGCTAATTCACCCCTCCACTTT
>-|-|TRBV4-3|15|TRBJ2-7
CASSQDPEGFYEQYF
TGCGCCAGCAGCCAAGACCCGGAGGGGTTCTACGAGCAGTACTTC
>TRBD1|-|TRBV7-8|14|TRBJ1-1
CASSRTGVGTEAFF
TGTGCCAGCAGCCGTACAGGGGTCGGCACTGAAGCTTTCTTT
>-|-|TRBV20-1|11|TRBJ2-3
CSASLSDTQYF
TGCAGTGCTAGTTTAAGCGATACGCAGTATTTT
>-|large|TRBV6-5|14|TRBJ2-3
CATARGLGTDTQYF
TGTGCCACCGCCCGGGGGCTGGGCACAGATACGCAGTATTTT
>-|-|TRBV7-9|14|TRBJ1-4
CASSLAGTALELFF
TGTGCCAGCAGCTTAGCCGGGACGGCCCTTGAACTGTTTTTT
>TRBD2|-|TRBV7-9|16|TRBJ2-3
CASSLPGTRGTDTQYF
TGTGCCAGCAGCCTTCCCGGGACTAGGGGCACAGATACGCAGTATTTT
>-|-|TRBV27|15|TRBJ1-4
CASSLTPASNEKLFF
TGTGCCAGCAGTTTAACACCCGCCTCTAATGAAAAACTGTTTTTT
>-|-|TRBV6-1|13|TRBJ1-5
CASSEGWGLLQHF
TGTGCCAGCAGTGAAGGTTGGGGTTTGCTCCAGCATTTT
>-|-|TRBV9|13|TRBJ2-3
CASSDSSADTQYF
TGTGCCAGCAGCGACTCCAGCGCAGATACGCAGTATTTT
>-|-|TRBV28|16|TRBJ2-2
CASSLSPTENTGELFF
TGTGCCAGCAGTTTATCCCCGACCGAGAACACCGGGGAGCTGTTTTTT
>-|few|TRBV28|14|TRBJ1-1
CASSLLNGYTEAFF
TGTGCCAGCAGTTTACTGAACGGATACACTGAAGCTTTCTTT
>-|-|TRBV7-8|16|TRBJ1-2
CASSLGGGLSNYGYTF
TGTGCCAGCAGCTTAGGCGGGGGACTTTCTAACTATGGCTACACCTTC